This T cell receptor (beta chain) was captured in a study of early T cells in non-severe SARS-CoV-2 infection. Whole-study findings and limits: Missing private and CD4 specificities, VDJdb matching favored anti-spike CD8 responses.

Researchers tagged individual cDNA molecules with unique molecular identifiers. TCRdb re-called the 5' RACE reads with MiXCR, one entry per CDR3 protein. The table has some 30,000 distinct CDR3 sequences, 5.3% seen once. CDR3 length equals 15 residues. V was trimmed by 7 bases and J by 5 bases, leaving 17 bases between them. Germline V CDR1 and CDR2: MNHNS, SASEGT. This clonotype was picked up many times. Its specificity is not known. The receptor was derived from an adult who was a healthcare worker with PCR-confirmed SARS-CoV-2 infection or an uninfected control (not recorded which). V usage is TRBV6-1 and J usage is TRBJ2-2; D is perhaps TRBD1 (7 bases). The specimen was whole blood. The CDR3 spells CASTPRAGGTGELFF. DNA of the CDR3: TGTGCCAGCACCCCCCGGGCAGGGGGGACCGGGGAGCTGTTTTTT.